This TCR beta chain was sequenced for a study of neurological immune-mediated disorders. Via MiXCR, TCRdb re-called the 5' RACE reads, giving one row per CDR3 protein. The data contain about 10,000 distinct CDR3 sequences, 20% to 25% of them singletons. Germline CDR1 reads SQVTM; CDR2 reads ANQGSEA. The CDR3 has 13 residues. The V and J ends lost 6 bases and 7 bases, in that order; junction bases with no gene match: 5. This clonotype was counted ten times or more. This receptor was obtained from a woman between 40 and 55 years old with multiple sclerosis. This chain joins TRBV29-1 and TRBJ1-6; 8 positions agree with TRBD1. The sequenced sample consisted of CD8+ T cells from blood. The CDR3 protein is CSVRQGSNSPLHF. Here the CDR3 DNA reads TGCAGCGTCCGACAGGGGTCGAATTCACCCCTCCACTTT.